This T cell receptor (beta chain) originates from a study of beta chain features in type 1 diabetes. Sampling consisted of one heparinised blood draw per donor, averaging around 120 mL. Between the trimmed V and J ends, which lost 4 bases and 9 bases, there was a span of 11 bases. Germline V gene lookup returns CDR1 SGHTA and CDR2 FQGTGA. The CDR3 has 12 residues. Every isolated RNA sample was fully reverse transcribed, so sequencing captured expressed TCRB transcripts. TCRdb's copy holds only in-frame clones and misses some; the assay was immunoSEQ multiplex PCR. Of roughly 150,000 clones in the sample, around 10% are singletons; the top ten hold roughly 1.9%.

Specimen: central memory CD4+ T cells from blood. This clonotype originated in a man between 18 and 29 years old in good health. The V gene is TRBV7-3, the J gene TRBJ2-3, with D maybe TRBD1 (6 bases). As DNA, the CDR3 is TGTGCCAGCAGCTCACAGGGTCACACGCAGTATTTT. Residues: CASSSQGHTQYF. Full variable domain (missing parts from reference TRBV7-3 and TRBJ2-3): GAGVSQTPSNKVTEKGKYVELRCDPISGHTALYWYRQSLGQGPEFLIYFQGTGAADDSGLPNDRFFAVRPEGSVSTLKIQRTERGDSAVYLCASSSQGHTQYFGPGTRLTVL.